This entry features one T cell receptor beta chain sequence. No antigen is known for it. CDR1 is SGHRS and CDR2 is YFSETQ in the germline V gene. The CDR3 loop spans 15 amino acids. Each TRB cDNA library was prepared by 5' RACE (with UMI labels). TCRdb reanalyzed the 5' RACE reads and collapses them to one entry per CDR3 protein, without DNA. This sample's table has around 130,000 distinct CDR3 sequences. Triplicate sorting captured about 300,000 cells each from every CD8+ T cell subset. The data derive from a study of CXCR3-negative and CXCR3-positive naive CD8 T cells. Whole-study findings and limits: CXCR3-positive naive cells carried more hydrophobic TRB CDR3s than CXCR3-negative naive cells did.

Material: naive CXCR3+ CD8+ T cells from blood. Subset noted: CD45RO-CCR7+CD27+CD95- naive CD8+ T cells expressing CXCR3 (TNR3+). The chain couples TRBV5-1 to TRBJ1-2; the TCRdb D gene call, TRBD1, has no DNA to confirm it. The receptor's source is a human donor in good health. Some clones in this sample may be carry-over from other donors' samples. The CDR3 region is CASSGRQGARDGYTF.